The clone carrying this T cell receptor (beta chain) was seen a handful of times. Original handling: Nucleated cell number was recorded as an estimate derived from reference gene primer amplification. TCRdb's copy holds only in-frame clones and misses some; the assay was immunoSEQ multiplex PCR. For V, J and clone size, that table is used; D and trimming come from the DNA. The data show tens of thousands of clones, around 70% seen once. This entry is derived from a study of blood T cell repertoires in COVID-19. For the study at large: Acute and convalescent COVID-19 samples came from the United States, Italy and Spain. In each case, the material was cDNA or gDNA derived from T cells, B-cell-depleted T cells, or PBMCs.

This TCR was recovered from an older man with acute or convalescent COVID-19. Input material: peripheral blood.

The CDR3 DNA sequence: TGTGCCAGCAGCACACGACAGGTAGGCACTGAAGCTTTCTTT. This encodes CASSTRQVGTEAFF. The rearrangement uses TRBV5-4 and TRBJ1-1, with D possibly being TRBD1 (6 bases). Germline V gives CDR1 SGHNT, CDR2 YYREEE (reference sequence). The CDR3 loop spans 14 amino acids. V was trimmed by 4 bases and J by 4 bases, leaving 14 bases between them. Combining the CDR3 with reference TRBV5-4 and TRBJ1-1 gives the whole variable domain ETGVTQSPTHLIKTRGQQVTLRCSSQSGHNTVSWYQQALGQGPQFIFQYYREEENGRGNFPPRFSGLQFPNYSSELNVNALELDDSALYLCASSTRQVGTEAFFGQGTRLTVV.